One and the same sample provided the 12 T cell receptor beta chains below, sequenced in a study of blood T cell repertoires in COVID-19. Method: immunoSEQ multiplex PCR; TCRdb's copy keeps in-frame clones and lacks some. Of roughly 330,000 clones in the sample, 87% were seen once. The sequenced sample was PBMCs or T cells enriched from blood (not recorded which). The source of these receptors is a woman in her twenties or thirties who had recovered from COVID-19.

The CDR3 DNA sequence: TGTGCCAGCAGTGAATGGGGGCAGAACACTGAAGCTTTCTTT. It translates to CASSEWGQNTEAFF. This sequence joins TRBV2 and TRBJ1-1; D is perhaps TRBD1 (6 bases). V was cut by 2 bases and J by 1 base, with 8 bases left in between. The CDR3 totals 14 residues. Per the germline V gene, CDR1 is SNHLY and CDR2 is FYNNEI.

The chain uses TRBV12-5 and TRBJ1-2; D is ambiguous. CDR1 and CDR2 from the germline V gene are LGHNT and FRNRAP. The CDR3 runs 15 residues. Trimming removed 1 base from V and 4 bases from J, with 13 bases in between. The CDR3 DNA reads TGTGCTAGTGGTTTGGGAGGCGCCGGCAGCTATGGCTACACCTTC. The encoded protein is CASGLGGAGSYGYTF.

The chain has TRBV2 and TRBJ1-1; TRBD1 matches at 7 bases. V was clipped by 3 bases and J by 10 bases; unmatched bases: 8. The length of the CDR3 is 13 residues. Germline V gene lookup returns CDR1 SNHLY and CDR2 FYNNEI. DNA for the CDR3: TGTGCCAGCAGTGAGGGACAGCGGACAGGAGCTTTCTTT. Amino acid sequence: CASSEGQRTGAFF.

This chain connects TRBV4-3 to TRBJ2-5, with D possibly TRBD2 on 6 matching bases. This CDR3 has 15 amino acids. V gave up 0 bases and J gave up 5 bases, with 13 bases separating them. Per the germline V gene, CDR1 is LGHNA and CDR2 is YSLEER. The CDR3 loop is CASSQEYGGAETQYF. In DNA, the CDR3 is TGCGCCAGCAGCCAAGAATATGGCGGGGCGGAGACCCAGTACTTC.

This clone was counted a single time. The genes are TRBV5-5 and TRBJ1-2; maybe TRBD1 (5 bases). There are 15 residues in the CDR3. Looked up from germline, CDR1 is SGHKS and CDR2 is YYEKEE (reference sequence). The V end was cut by 4 bases, the J end by 4 bases, with 17 bases between. The CDR3 DNA sequence: TGTGCCAGCAGCCCGACGGCAGGGTGGAGCTATGGCTACACCTTC. Amino acids: CASSPTAGWSYGYTF.

A word on this clone: At one boundary the junction diverges from the germline segment, which might be a read error. Written as DNA, the CDR3 is TGTGCCAGCAGCTTAGGCCGGGGGAGCGGGGGGCCAGAGGTGGTCTTC. Amino acid sequence: CASSLGRGSGGPEVVF. The chain carries TRBV13 and TRBJ2-1; 9 nucleotides match TRBD2. In germline, CDR1 is PRHDT, CDR2 FYEKMQ (reference sequence). CDR3 length: 16 residues.

J is TRBJ1-2 and V is TRBV3-1 (or the pseudogene TRBV3-2); no clear D. The length of the CDR3 is 13 residues. From germline, CDR1 is LGHDT and CDR2 YNNKEL (reference sequence). The V gene lost 4 bases and the J gene lost 5 bases, with 11 bases spanning the gap. For the CDR3, the DNA is TGTGCCAGCAGCCCGCCGGGGAAATATGGCTACACCTTC. Its protein is CASSPPGKYGYTF.

This sequence joins TRBV27 and TRBJ2-7, with D maybe TRBD2 (6 bases). Germline V CDR1 and CDR2: MNHEY, SMNVEV (reference sequence). This CDR3 is built from 11 residues. The V end lost 10 bases, the J end lost 7 bases, and 14 bases lay between the germline ends. The CDR3 loop reads CATRRGWEQYF. The CDR3 DNA reads as TGTGCCACCCGCCGGGGGTGGGAGCAGTACTTC.

The chain joins TRBV7-9 to TRBJ1-6; no reliable D call. Germline V gene lookup returns CDR1 SEHNR and CDR2 FQNEAQ (reference sequence). V shed 0 bases and J shed 9 bases, with 6 bases lying between them. The CDR3 has 13 residues. The CDR3 loop is CASSLAPSSPLHF. In DNA form, the CDR3 reads TGTGCCAGCAGCTTAGCGCCGAGTTCACCCCTCCACTTT. Variable domain in full (rest from reference TRBV7-9 and TRBJ1-6): DTGVSQNPRHKITKRGQNVTFRCDPISEHNRLYWYRQTLGQGPEFLTYFQNEAQLEKSRLLSDRFSAERPKGSFSTLEIQRTEQGDSAMYLCASSLAPSSPLHFGNGTRLTVT.

This clone came up once. The V gene is TRBV3-1 (or the pseudogene TRBV3-2), the J gene TRBJ2-7; tentative D call: TRBD1 (5 bases). The CDR3 consists of 12 residues. Germline CDR1 and CDR2: LGHDT and YNNKEL (reference sequence). The V end was cut by 6 bases, the J end by 7 bases, with 13 bases between. In DNA form, the CDR3 reads TGTGCCAGCAGTCCCAGGGTTGGAGAGCAGTACTTC. Translation: CASSPRVGEQYF.

The chain joins TRBV11-2 to TRBJ1-3; D ambiguous. The CDR3 contains 14 residues. Germline CDR1 is SGHAT and CDR2 is FQNNGV. The V end lost 5 bases, the J end lost 4 bases, and 12 bases lay between the germline ends. In nucleotides, the CDR3 is TGTGCCAGCAGCCCCCTCGCAGGAGGAAACACCATATATTTT. Amino acids: CASSPLAGGNTIYF.

This clone has just a few counts. The chain has TRBV20-1 and TRBJ1-5; 10 nucleotides match TRBD1. CDR1 DFQATT and CDR2 SNEGSKA come from the germline V gene (reference sequence). The CDR3 loop spans 15 amino acids. Trimming took 3 bases from V and 7 from J; bases not matched to a gene: 9. In nucleotides, the CDR3 is TGCAGTGCTAGTTCCGGGACAGGGGAAAAACAGCCCCAGCATTTT. It specifies CSASSGTGEKQPQHF.